The 13 T cell receptor beta chains below all came from one sample that was sequenced in a study of cytomegalovirus exposure and HLA in healthy donors. PCR used 60 Vbeta primers and 13 Jbeta primers. The data were produced by immunoSEQ multiplex PCR, yet TCRdb's version contains in-frame clones alone and is incomplete. The sample includes 40,000 or so clones, approximately 75% of them seen just once. Sequencing was done on a sample of PBMCs. These receptors were collected from a man aged 40-50 years in good health and CMV-seronegative.

The chain employs TRBV29-1 and TRBJ1-1, with 8 bases lining up with TRBD1. V was pared by 3 bases and J by 1 base, with 1 base of the junction left unmatched. Germline CDR1 reads SQVTM; CDR2 reads ANQGSEA. The CDR3 runs to 13 residues. CDR3: CSVEGTGNTEAFF. The CDR3 DNA reads TGCAGCGTTGAGGGGACAGGGAACACTGAAGCTTTCTTT.

The V call is TRBV28, the J call TRBJ2-2, with 9 bases identical to TRBD2. Germline trimming cut 5 bases from V and 2 bases from J; bases unmatched to any gene: 3. Germline V gene data show CDR1 as MDHEN and CDR2 as SYDVKM. This CDR3 contains 15 residues. CDR3 residues: CASSPSGTNTGELFF. CDR3 sequence (DNA): TGTGCCAGCAGTCCTAGCGGGACAAACACCGGGGAGCTGTTTTTT. The entire variable domain, with the rest obtained from reference TRBV28 and TRBJ2-2, is as follows: DVKVTQSSRYLVKRTGEKVFLECVQDMDHENMFWYRQDPGLGLRLIYFSYDVKMKEKGDIPEGYSVSREKKERFSLILESASTNQTSMYLCASSPSGTNTGELFFGEGSRLTVL.

The gene calls are TRBV19 and TRBJ2-7; D unclear. From germline, CDR1 is LNHDA and CDR2 SQIVND (reference sequence). V lost 7 bases to trimming and J lost 0 bases, with 10 bases between them. There are 13 residues in the CDR3. CDR3 sequence reads: CASKSQSSYEQYF. CDR3 sequence (DNA): TGTGCCAGTAAGTCACAGAGCTCCTACGAGCAGTACTTC.

The genes are TRBV10-3 and TRBJ1-6; 7 nucleotides align to TRBD1. The CDR3 runs 15 residues. CDR1 and CDR2 (germline): ENHRY, SYGVKD. Trimming cost V 8 bases and J 7 bases; bases outside gene matches: 11. The CDR3 spells CAIGAGTVGNSPLHF. DNA for the CDR3: TGTGCCATCGGGGCCGGGACAGTGGGGAATTCACCCCTCCACTTT.

V and J are TRBV4-1 and TRBJ2-3, with 10 nucleotides matching TRBD2. The CDR3 contains 18 residues. Germline CDR1 reads MGHRA; CDR2 reads YSYEKL. V lost 0 bases to trimming and J lost 5 bases; unmatched junction nucleotides: 11. The CDR3 nucleotides read TGCGCCAGCAGCCAAGAGGGAGCGGGGGGGCGGTTGGGAGATACGCAGTATTTT. This translates into CASSQEGAGGRLGDTQYF.

The chain couples TRBV7-6 to TRBJ2-6; tentatively, D is TRBD2 (6 bases). V lost 7 bases to trimming and J lost 0 bases, with 13 bases between them. Germline V gene data show CDR1 as SGHVS and CDR2 as FNYEAQ. The CDR3 runs to 16 residues. The chain's CDR3 is CASKGLGSSGANVLTF. CDR3 nucleotides: TGTGCCAGCAAAGGCCTCGGGAGCTCTGGGGCCAACGTCCTGACTTTC.

The rearrangement links TRBV6-5 to TRBJ1-1; TRBD1 might be the D (5 bases). V dropped 6 bases and J dropped 5 bases, with 16 bases sitting between them. The CDR3 sequence is 14 residues long. Germline assignment: CDR1 MNHEY and CDR2 SVGAGI. CDR3 DNA: TGTGCCAGCAGACCGGGAGTCGGGGGAACTGAAGCTTTCTTT. This codes for CASRPGVGGTEAFF.

This chain connects TRBV7-3 to TRBJ2-5, with D hard to call. This CDR3 contains 13 residues. Germline V lookup: CDR1 SGHTA, CDR2 FQGTGA. V shed 4 bases and J shed 1 base, with 7 bases lying between them. The CDR3 protein is CASSSSGQETQYF. For the CDR3, the DNA is TGTGCCAGCAGCTCCTCGGGCCAAGAGACCCAGTACTTC.

This clone appeared once. The chain links TRBV5-6 to TRBJ2-7; the D is unclear. With 4 bases removed from V and 3 bases from J, the gap between germline ends came to 8 bases. The CDR3 totals 12 residues. CDR1 SGHDT and CDR2 YYEEEE come from the germline V gene. For the CDR3, the DNA is TGTGCCAGCAGCACCGTCGGCTACGAGCAGTACTTC. It codes for CASSTVGYEQYF.

The chain is built from TRBV5-1 and TRBJ1-5; 8 positions agree with TRBD1. V lost 4 bases to trimming and J lost 6 bases; unmatched junction nucleotides: 9. The CDR3 extends over 15 amino acids. Germline CDR1 is SGHRS and CDR2 is YFSETQ. The DNA of the CDR3 is TGCGCCAGCAGCCCGGGACAGGAAAAGGGTCAGCCCCAGCATTTT. Translating it yields CASSPGQEKGQPQHF.

This sequence joins TRBV18 and TRBJ2-7; 7 nucleotides line up with TRBD1. The germline CDR1 and CDR2 sequences are KGHSH and LQKENI. This CDR3 spans 16 amino acids. V was clipped by 3 bases and J by 2 bases; unmatched bases: 10. The CDR3 coding sequence is TGTGCCAGCTCACCGCGCGAAGGGGGCTTCCCCTACGAGCAGTACTTC. Translating it yields CASSPREGGFPYEQYF.

The chain couples TRBV9 to TRBJ2-6; 11 nucleotides match TRBD2. Germline trimming cut 7 bases from V and 0 bases from J; bases unmatched to any gene: 3. There are 16 residues in the CDR3. CDR1 and CDR2 (germline): SGDLS, YYNGEE. In DNA form, the CDR3 reads TGTGCCAGCGGACTAGCGGGTCACTCTGGGGCCAACGTCCTGACTTTC. The encoded protein is CASGLAGHSGANVLTF.

The J gene is TRBJ2-7, the V gene TRBV2; TRBD2 is a possible D gene (5 bases). CDR3 length: 12 residues. Trimming stripped 7 bases from V and 0 bases from J, with 7 bases between. CDR1 and CDR2 from the germline V gene are SNHLY and FYNNEI. CDR3 amino acids: CASTGSSYEQYF. DNA for the CDR3: TGTGCCAGCACGGGAAGCTCCTACGAGCAGTACTTC.